The T cell receptor beta chain under discussion was sequenced for a study of OX40 agonist ivuxolimab in advanced cancers. Broader study findings: In the 0.1-3.0 mg/kg groups, partial responders showed among the lowest expansion.

V shed 1 base and J shed 8 bases, with 16 bases lying between them. Looked up from germline, CDR1 is SGHRS and CDR2 is YFSETQ. CDR3 length equals 15 residues. To note about this clone: Antigen: not known.

Data came from immunoSEQ multiplex PCR; TCRdb stores just in-frame clones and leaves some out. The sample carries about 33,000 clones, approximately 84% recorded once. The clonotype originates from an adult with an advanced solid tumor such as melanoma, head and neck, liver or kidney cancer. The chain uses TRBV5-1 and TRBJ2-1; possible D gene TRBD2, 7 bases. The sequences come from CD4+ or CD8+ T cells sorted from blood, collected in a trial of the OX40 agonist ivuxolimab. CDR3 nucleotide sequence: TGCGCCAGCAGCTTGCGGGGGGCCTGGGTACATGAGCAGTTCTTC. Its translation: CASSLRGAWVHEQFF. Complete variable domain (other parts from reference TRBV5-1 and TRBJ2-1): KAGVTQTPRYLIKTRGQQVTLSCSPISGHRSVSWYQQTPGQGLQFLFEYFSETQRNKGNFPGRFSGRQFSNSRSEMNVSTLELGDSALYLCASSLRGAWVHEQFFGPGTRLTVL.